This T cell receptor (beta chain) was recorded in a study of TIL therapy for anti-PD-1-resistant metastatic lung cancer. Study as a whole: Most patients had lung adenocarcinoma. Findings and caveats of the study: Many TIL product clones were absent from baseline tumor, suggesting clonal contraction.

Comments on this clone: The antigen remains unidentified.

The time point denotes: pre-treatment sample, taken before nivolumab and TIL therapy. Pleural nodules or supraclavicular lymph nodes made up most of the excised metastases sampled. This was the immunoSEQ v3 assay. Profiled with immunoSEQ multiplex PCR; TCRdb holds only in-frame clones, not every one. The sample contains approximately 27,000 clones, about two thirds of which appear only once. CDR1 and CDR2 (germline): ENHRY, SYGVKD. The CDR3 runs to 16 residues. V lost 6 bases, J lost 1 base, and 17 bases lay in between. Sequenced material: tumor tissue, taken at baseline. V gene TRBV10-3 combines with J gene TRBJ2-3, with a weak D call TRBD2 (6 bases). The TCR was taken from a person aged 25 to 79 with non-small cell lung cancer. Here the CDR3 reads CAISEVEGGGTDTQYF. The CDR3 DNA is TGTGCCATCAGCGAGGTGGAGGGCGGTGGCACAGATACGCAGTATTTT.